This T cell receptor (beta chain) came from a study of blood T cell repertoires in COVID-19. Turning to the study itself: Material from acute and convalescent COVID-19 was sourced from the United States, Italy and Spain. The cDNA or gDNA used as material had been derived from T cells, B-cell-depleted T cells, or PBMCs.

Original handling: The authors estimated nucleated cell counts from reference gene primer amplification. TCRdb's copy holds only in-frame clones and misses some; the assay was immunoSEQ multiplex PCR. That table is the source of V, J and clone size, and D and trimming were worked out from the DNA. The table has a few hundred thousand clones, around 83% seen once. Germline values: CDR1 MRHNA, CDR2 SNTAGT. This CDR3 contains 13 residues. The germline V and J ends were trimmed by 5 bases and 3 bases, with 10 bases remaining between them. The sequence was collected from a woman aged 45-65 years with acute or convalescent COVID-19. V usage is TRBV6-4 and J usage is TRBJ1-1, with D unresolved. The sample comprised peripheral blood. Written as DNA, the CDR3 is TGTGCCAGCAGTCGGAGGGAGGACACTGAAGCTTTCTTT. Its protein product is CASSRREDTEAFF.